This TCR beta chain was recorded in a study of blood T cell repertoires in COVID-19. Background on the study: Specimens from acute and convalescent COVID-19 originated in the United States, Italy and Spain.

Source study methods: Amplification with reference gene primers provided the estimates of nucleated cell counts. The protocol was immunoSEQ multiplex PCR, while the TCRdb copy is restricted to in-frame clones and leaves out a portion. V and J calls and clone size are those listed in that table; D and trimming were worked out from the DNA. There are 130,000 or so clones in the sample; approximately 86% occur only once, and approximately 16% lies in the top ten. V gave up 3 bases and J gave up 1 base, with 26 bases separating them. The CDR3 is 20 residues long. Germline V CDR1 and CDR2: SGHNT, YENEEA. This receptor was taken from a woman aged 45-65 years who had recovered from COVID-19. V gene TRBV11-3 combines with J gene TRBJ2-3, with D possibly being TRBD1 (6 bases). The sample comprised peripheral blood. CDR3 sequence: CASSLTGHRGRLSRTDTQYF. The CDR3 nucleotides are TGTGCCAGCAGCTTGACGGGACATCGGGGCAGACTCTCTCGCACAGATACGCAGTATTTT.